This T cell receptor beta chain stems from a study of T cell repertoires in ileal Crohn's disease. Across the whole study: Every patient was operated on for stricturing (approximately 60%) or penetrating (about 40%) complications. Findings and limits, study-wide: Every patient over 26.8% clonality showed endoscopic recurrence.

A word on this clone: No antigen is known for it.

Patients were adults with ileal or ileocolonic Crohn's disease needing resection. Clones were read by immunoSEQ multiplex PCR, and TCRdb kept only the in-frame ones, dropping some. The sample lists 5,500 to 6,500 clones, roughly 77% occurring once. The CDR3 has 15 residues. The J segment lost 3 bases and the V segment lost 0 bases, leaving 3 bases of the junction unmatched. Per germline, CDR1 SGHRS and CDR2 YFSETQ. This TCR came from an adult with Crohn's disease. V and J are TRBV5-1 and TRBJ2-3; TRBD1 matches at 8 bases. Sequencing used ileal tissue. The chain's CDR3 is CASSLDRGKTDTQYF. CDR3 in DNA: TGCGCCAGCAGCTTGGACAGGGGGAAAACAGATACGCAGTATTTT.